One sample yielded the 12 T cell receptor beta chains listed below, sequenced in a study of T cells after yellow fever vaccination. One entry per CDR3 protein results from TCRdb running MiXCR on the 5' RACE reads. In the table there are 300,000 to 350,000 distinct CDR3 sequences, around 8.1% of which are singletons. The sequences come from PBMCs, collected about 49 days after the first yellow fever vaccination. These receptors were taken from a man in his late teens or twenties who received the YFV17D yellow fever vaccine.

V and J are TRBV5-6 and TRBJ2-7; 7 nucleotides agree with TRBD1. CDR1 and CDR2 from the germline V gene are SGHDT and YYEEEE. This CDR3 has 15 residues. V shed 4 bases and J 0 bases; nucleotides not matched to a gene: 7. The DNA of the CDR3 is TGTGCCAGCAGCACGGACAGGCGGAGCTCCTACGAGCAGTACTTC. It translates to CASSTDRRSSYEQYF.

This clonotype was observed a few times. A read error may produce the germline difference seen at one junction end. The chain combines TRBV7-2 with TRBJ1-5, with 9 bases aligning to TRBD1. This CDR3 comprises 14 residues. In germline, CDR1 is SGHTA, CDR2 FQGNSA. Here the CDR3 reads CASSLGQGEQLQHF. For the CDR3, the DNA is TGTGCCAGCAGCTTAGGACAGGGGGAACAGCTCCAGCATTTT.

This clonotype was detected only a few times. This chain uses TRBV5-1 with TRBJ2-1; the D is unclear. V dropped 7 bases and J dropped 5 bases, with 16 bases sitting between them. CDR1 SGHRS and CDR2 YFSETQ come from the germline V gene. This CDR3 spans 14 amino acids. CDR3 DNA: TGCGCCAGCCAGAGCTTCTCGCAACACAATGAGCAGTTCTTC. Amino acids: CASQSFSQHNEQFF.

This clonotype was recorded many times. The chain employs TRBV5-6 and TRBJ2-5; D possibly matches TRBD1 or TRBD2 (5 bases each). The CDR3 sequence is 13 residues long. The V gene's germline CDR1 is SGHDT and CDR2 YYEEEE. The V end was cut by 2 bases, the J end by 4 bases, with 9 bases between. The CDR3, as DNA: TGTGCCAGCAGCTTTCGGGACGGAGAGACCCAGTACTTC. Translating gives CASSFRDGETQYF. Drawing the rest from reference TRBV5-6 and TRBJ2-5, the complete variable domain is DAGVTQSPTHLIKTRGQQVTLRCSPKSGHDTVSWYQQALGQGPQFIFQYYEEEERQRGNFPDRFSGHQFPNYSSELNVNALLLGDSALYLCASSFRDGETQYFGPGTRLLVL.

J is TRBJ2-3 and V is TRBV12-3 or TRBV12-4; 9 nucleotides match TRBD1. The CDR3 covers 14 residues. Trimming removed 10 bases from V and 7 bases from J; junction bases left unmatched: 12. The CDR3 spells CATSRTGAKYTQYF. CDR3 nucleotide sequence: TGTGCCACCTCTCGGACAGGGGCGAAGTATACGCAGTATTTT.

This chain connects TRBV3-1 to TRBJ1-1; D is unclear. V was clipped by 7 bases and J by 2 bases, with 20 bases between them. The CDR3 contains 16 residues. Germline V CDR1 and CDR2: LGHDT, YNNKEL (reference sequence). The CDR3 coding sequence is TGTGCCAGCACCTCCTCCTGGGCCCAGTCAAACACTGAAGCTTTCTTT. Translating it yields CASTSSWAQSNTEAFF.

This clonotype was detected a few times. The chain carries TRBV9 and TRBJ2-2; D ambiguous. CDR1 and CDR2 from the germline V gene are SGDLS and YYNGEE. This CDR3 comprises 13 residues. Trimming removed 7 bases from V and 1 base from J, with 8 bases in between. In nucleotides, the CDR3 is TGTGCCAGCTATTCGGTGAACACCGGGGAGCTGTTTTTT. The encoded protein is CASYSVNTGELFF.

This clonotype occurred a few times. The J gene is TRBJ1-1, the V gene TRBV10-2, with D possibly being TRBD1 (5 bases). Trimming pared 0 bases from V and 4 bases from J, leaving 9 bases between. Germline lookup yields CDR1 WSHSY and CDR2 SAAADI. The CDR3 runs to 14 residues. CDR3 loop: CASSESAGFTEAFF. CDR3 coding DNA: TGCGCCAGCAGTGAGTCCGCAGGGTTCACTGAAGCTTTCTTT.

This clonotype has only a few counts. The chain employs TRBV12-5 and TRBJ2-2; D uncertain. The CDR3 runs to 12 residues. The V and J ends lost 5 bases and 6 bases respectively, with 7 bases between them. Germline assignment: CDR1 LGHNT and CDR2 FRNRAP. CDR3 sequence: CASGRLAGELFF. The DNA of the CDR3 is TGTGCTAGTGGTCGGCTGGCCGGGGAGCTGTTTTTT.

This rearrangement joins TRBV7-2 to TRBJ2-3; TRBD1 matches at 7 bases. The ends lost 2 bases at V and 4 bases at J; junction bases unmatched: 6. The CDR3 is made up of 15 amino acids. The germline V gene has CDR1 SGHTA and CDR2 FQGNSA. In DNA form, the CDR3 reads TGTGCCAGCAGCTTACGTGGGCAGGGGGCAGATACGCAGTATTTT. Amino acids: CASSLRGQGADTQYF.

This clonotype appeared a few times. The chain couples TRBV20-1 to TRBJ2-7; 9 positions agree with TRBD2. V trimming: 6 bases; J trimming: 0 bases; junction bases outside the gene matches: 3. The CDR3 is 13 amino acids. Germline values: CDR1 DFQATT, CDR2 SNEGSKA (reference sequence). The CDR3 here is CSAGTSNSYEQYV. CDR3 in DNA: TGCAGTGCAGGGACTAGCAACTCCTACGAGCAGTACGTC.

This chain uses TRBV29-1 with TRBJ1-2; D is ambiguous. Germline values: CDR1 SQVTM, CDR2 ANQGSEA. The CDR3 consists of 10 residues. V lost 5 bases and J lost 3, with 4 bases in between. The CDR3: CSVLDYGYTF. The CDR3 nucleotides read TGCAGCGTTTTAGACTATGGCTACACCTTC.